The next 15 T cell receptor beta chains were all read from a single sample in a study of cytomegalovirus exposure and HLA in healthy donors (TCRdb year 2017). The library was obtained by the immunoSEQ multiplex PCR assay. Held by TCRdb, this immuneACCESS table contains in-frame sequences only and omits some clones. Under half of the omission traces to an unresolved V gene where checked; the cause of the rest is unknown. Recorded for this sample are a few hundred thousand clones; 75% to 90% of them occurred a single time. The ten largest clones take up around 0.84% of the sample. The sample consisted of PBMCs. The receptor set was obtained from a woman aged 18 to 35 in good health and CMV-seronegative.

The V gene is TRBV2, the J gene TRBJ2-1, with 11 positions matching TRBD2. Germline CDR1 reads SNHLY; CDR2 reads FYNNEI. This CDR3 has 15 residues. Trimming took 5 bases from V and 9 from J; bases not matched to a gene: 9. CDR3 sequence (DNA): TGTGCCAGCAGTTCACTAGCGGGAGTTGGGAGTGAGCAGTTCTTC. Translating it yields CASSSLAGVGSEQFF.

This clone was observed once. The chain has TRBV18 and TRBJ2-1, with D uncertain. In germline, CDR1 is KGHSH, CDR2 LQKENI. The CDR3 is 12 residues long. Between the trimmed V and J ends, which lost 6 bases and 5 bases, there was a span of 8 bases. The CDR3 region has the DNA TGTGCCAGCTCGCCAAATAACAATGAGCAGTTCTTC. This gives the protein CASSPNNNEQFF.

The gene calls are TRBV5-1 and TRBJ2-1, with no clear D. The CDR3 consists of 13 residues. V was pared by 4 bases and J by 5 bases, with 10 bases between. Per the germline V gene, CDR1 is SGHRS and CDR2 is YFSETQ. The CDR3 DNA follows: TGCGCCAGCAGCCCCTTTTCGGACAATGAGCAGTTCTTC. Translation: CASSPFSDNEQFF.

V usage is TRBV10-3 and J usage is TRBJ2-3, with D maybe TRBD1 (6 bases). V dropped 7 bases and J dropped 4 bases, with 15 bases sitting between them. CDR1 and CDR2 from the germline V gene are ENHRY and SYGVKD. The CDR3 is 14 amino acids. As DNA, the CDR3 is TGTGCCATCACCTCAGGGGCGGCCGCAGATACGCAGTATTTT. It codes for CAITSGAAADTQYF.

A word on this clone: Other DNA sequences in this sample translate to the same CDR3. The chain is built from TRBV19 and TRBJ1-2; 8 bases align to TRBD1. CDR1 and CDR2 (germline): LNHDA, SQIVND (reference sequence). CDR3 size: 14 residues. Trimming at V came to 4 bases and at J to 0 bases, leaving 1 base not matched to a gene. The CDR3, as DNA: TGTGCCAGTAGTAGGGACAGGACTAACTATGGCTACACCTTC. Amino acids: CASSRDRTNYGYTF. Based on the CDR3 plus reference TRBV19 and TRBJ1-2, the full variable domain is DGGITQSPKYLFRKEGQNVTLSCEQNLNHDAMYWYRQDPGQGLRLIYYSQIVNDFQKGDIAEGYSVSREKKESFPLTVTSAQKNPTAFYLCASSRDRTNYGYTFGSGTRLTVV.

The rearrangement joins TRBV25-1 to TRBJ2-3; D is uncertain. V gave up 0 bases and J gave up 1 base, with 5 bases separating them. This CDR3 has 14 residues. Germline assignment: CDR1 MGHDK and CDR2 SYGVNS. The CDR3 DNA reads TGTGCCAGCAGTGAATATCGGGGCACAGATACGCAGTATTTT. It codes for CASSEYRGTDTQYF.

The chain combines TRBV27 with TRBJ2-3, with 11 nucleotides matching TRBD1. This CDR3 contains 16 residues. V gave up 2 bases and J gave up 3 bases; unmatched junction bases: 4. Looked up from germline, CDR1 is MNHEY and CDR2 is SMNVEV (reference sequence). The CDR3 nucleotides are TGTGCCAGCAGTTTACACGGGACAGGGGGTACAGATACGCAGTATTTT. Protein product: CASSLHGTGGTDTQYF.

This chain uses TRBV7-6 with TRBJ1-1, with TRBD1 as a possible D gene (6 bases). The germline V gene has CDR1 SGHVS and CDR2 FNYEAQ. Trimming pared 2 bases from V and 3 bases from J, leaving 16 bases between. CDR3 length equals 16 residues. The chain's CDR3 is CASSLFAGVVDTEAFF. In DNA form, the CDR3 reads TGTGCCAGCAGCTTATTTGCAGGGGTTGTAGACACTGAAGCTTTCTTT. Variable domain in full (rest from reference TRBV7-6 and TRBJ1-1): GAGVSQSPRYKVTKRGQDVALRCDPISGHVSLYWYRQALGQGPEFLTYFNYEAQQDKSGLPNDRFSAERPEGSISTLTIQRTEQRDSAMYRCASSLFAGVVDTEAFFGQGTRLTVV.

V is TRBV4-2 and J is TRBJ1-4, with 7 nucleotides matching TRBD1. This CDR3 region has 16 residues. Germline lookup yields CDR1 LGHNA and CDR2 YNFKEQ. Losses at the gene ends were 4 bases for V and 5 bases for J; bases not matched to a gene: 10. The CDR3 is CASSRRYRGENEKLFF. CDR3 coding DNA: TGTGCCAGCAGCCGGCGGTACAGGGGCGAAAATGAAAAACTGTTTTTT.

CDR3 sequence reads: CASSVDAAFRTGWWDTGELFF. The CDR3, as DNA: TGTGCCAGCAGTGTCGATGCCGCATTCCGAACAGGGTGGTGGGACACCGGGGAGCTGTTTTTT. The chain couples TRBV2 to TRBJ2-2; tentatively, D is TRBD1 (6 bases). The CDR3 has 21 residues. Germline values: CDR1 SNHLY, CDR2 FYNNEI. Between the trimmed V and J ends, which lost 4 bases and 3 bases, there was a span of 30 bases.

This rearrangement joins TRBV13 to TRBJ2-7; 7 bases match TRBD2. Germline V gene data show CDR1 as PRHDT and CDR2 as FYEKMQ (reference sequence). With 0 bases clipped from V and 5 bases from J, the junction kept 4 bases outside the gene matches. The CDR3 length is 14 residues. The CDR3 loop is CASSLGPRGDEQYF. CDR3 coding DNA: TGTGCCAGCAGCTTAGGCCCTCGGGGGGACGAGCAGTACTTC.

The V call is TRBV6-1, the J call TRBJ2-3; D perhaps matches TRBD2 (5 bases). This CDR3 has 15 residues. The germline CDR1 and CDR2 sequences are MNHNS and SASEGT. The germline V and J ends were trimmed by 6 bases and 2 bases, with 15 bases remaining between them. CDR3 loop: CASRIQLESTDTQYF. Written as DNA, the CDR3 is TGTGCCAGCAGGATACAACTAGAATCCACAGATACGCAGTATTTT.

This chain uses TRBV4-3 with TRBJ1-1; D is ambiguous. This CDR3 contains 12 residues. Germline V gives CDR1 LGHNA, CDR2 YSLEER. V was clipped by 5 bases and J by 9 bases, with 13 bases between them. Written as DNA, the CDR3 is TGCGCCAGCAGCGGGCAGTCAACAAAAGCTTTCTTT. Amino acids: CASSGQSTKAFF.

This chain joins TRBV18 and TRBJ2-1, with 9 bases fitting TRBD2. V was pared by 3 bases and J by 10 bases, with 7 bases of the junction left unmatched. This CDR3 has 14 amino acids. Germline V CDR1 and CDR2: KGHSH, LQKENI. CDR3 in amino acids: CASSPGAGGLEQFF. CDR3 DNA: TGTGCCAGCTCACCGGGAGCGGGAGGCCTCGAGCAGTTCTTC.

The genes are TRBV11-2 and TRBJ1-1; 9 positions agree with TRBD1. Germline CDR1 and CDR2: SGHAT and FQNNGV. Unmatched junction bases numbered 8, after V lost 5 bases and J lost 7 bases. The CDR3 has 14 amino acids. CDR3 nucleotide sequence: TGTGCCAGCAGCCTTGGGACAGGGAGTGGTGAAGCTTTCTTT. Its translation is CASSLGTGSGEAFF.